The entry below gives a single TCR beta chain sequence along with its context. Its antigen remains unknown. TCR alpha and TCR beta cDNA libraries carrying sample barcodes and UMIs came from 5'RACE with constant-segment primers. TCRdb itself ran the 5' RACE reads through MiXCR, one entry per CDR3 protein. The sample has under 250,000 distinct CDR3 sequences, 15% seen once; the top ten hold 2.1%. The V and J ends lost 5 bases and 0 bases, in that order; junction bases with no gene match: 7. CDR1 and CDR2 (germline): SEHNR, FQNEAQ (reference sequence). The CDR3 is 18 amino acids. The data belong to a study of T-cell memory formation after mild COVID-19. The study, taken as a whole, reports: Clones shrinking between day 15 and 85 showed a balanced CD4/CD8 split, and those that grew later tilted toward CD4+. Mostly located in CM and EM were contracting CD4+ clones, with contracting CD8+ clones located in EMRA. Some clones that responded turned up in pre-infection memory, which suggests that cross-reactive memory joined in.

The receptor was derived from an adult woman who had mild COVID-19 (a few samples of this study predate the infection). Cell type and time point are not known. V is TRBV7-9 and J is TRBJ2-3; 14 bases match TRBD2. The sequencing sample was made of PBMCs or a T cell subset sorted from them (not recorded which). The CDR3 sequence: CASSAPGLAGESTDTQYF. CDR3 in DNA: TGTGCCAGCAGCGCTCCGGGACTAGCGGGGGAGAGCACAGATACGCAGTATTTT.